This TCR beta chain stems from a study of control samples from healthy donors and cancer patients. The CDR3 runs 13 residues. The ends were cut back, 6 bases at V and 2 bases at J, with 14 bases in the middle. Germline-derived CDR1 and CDR2 are SQVTM and ANQGSEA. The protocol was immunoSEQ multiplex PCR, while the TCRdb copy is restricted to in-frame clones and leaves out a portion. The table lists roughly 120,000 clones, roughly 91% of them singletons. The chain uses TRBV29-1 and TRBJ2-7; D may match TRBD1 or TRBD2 (5 bases each). The TCR originated in a woman in her 70s in good health. Sequenced: blood. DNA of the CDR3: TGCAGCGTGAGATCCGGGACCCCCTACGAGCAGTACTTC. Translated, it gives CSVRSGTPYEQYF.